The TCR beta chain under discussion was sequenced for a study of blood T cell repertoires in COVID-19. Profiling relied on immunoSEQ multiplex PCR, and the TCRdb table lists in-frame clones only, not all of them. The sample lists 350,000 to 450,000 clones, roughly 85% occurring once. Germline V lookup: CDR1 SGHRS, CDR2 YFSETQ. This CDR3 region has 15 residues. Trimming cost V 0 bases and J 0 bases, with 7 bases left between them. The sample comprised peripheral blood. The clonotype originates from a woman in her late teens or twenties with acute or convalescent COVID-19. V gene TRBV5-1 combines with J gene TRBJ1-3; D gene uncertain. The CDR3 nucleotides are TGCGCCAGCAGCTTGGAGCTGTCCTCTGGAAACACCATATATTTT. This translates into CASSLELSSGNTIYF. Complete variable domain (other parts from reference TRBV5-1 and TRBJ1-3): KAGVTQTPRYLIKTRGQQVTLSCSPISGHRSVSWYQQTPGQGLQFLFEYFSETQRNKGNFPGRFSGRQFSNSRSEMNVSTLELGDSALYLCASSLELSSGNTIYFGEGSWLTVV.